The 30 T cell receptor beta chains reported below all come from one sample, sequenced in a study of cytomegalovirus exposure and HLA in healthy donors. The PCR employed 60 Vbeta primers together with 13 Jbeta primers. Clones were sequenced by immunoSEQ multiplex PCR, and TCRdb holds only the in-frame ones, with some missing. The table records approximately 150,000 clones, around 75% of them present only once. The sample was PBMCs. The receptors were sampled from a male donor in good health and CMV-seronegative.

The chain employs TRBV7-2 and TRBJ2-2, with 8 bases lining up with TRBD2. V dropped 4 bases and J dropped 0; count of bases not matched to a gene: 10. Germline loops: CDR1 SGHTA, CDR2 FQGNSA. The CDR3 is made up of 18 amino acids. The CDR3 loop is CASSSLNGREANTGELFF. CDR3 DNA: TGTGCCAGCAGCTCCCTCAACGGGCGGGAGGCGAACACCGGGGAGCTGTTTTTT. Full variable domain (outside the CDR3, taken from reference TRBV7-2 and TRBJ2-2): GAGVSQSPSNKVTEKGKDVELRCDPISGHTALYWYRQSLGQGLEFLIYFQGNSAPDKSGLPSDRFSAERTGGSVSTLTIQRTQQEDSAVYLCASSSLNGREANTGELFFGEGSRLTVL.

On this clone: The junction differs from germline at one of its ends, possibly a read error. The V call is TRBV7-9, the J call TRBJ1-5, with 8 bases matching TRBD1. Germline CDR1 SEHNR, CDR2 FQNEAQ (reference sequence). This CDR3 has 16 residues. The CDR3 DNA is TGTTCCAGCAGCTCTTCCAGGGGGCCTGCTCATCAGCCCCAGCATTTT. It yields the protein CSSSSSRGPAHQPQHF.

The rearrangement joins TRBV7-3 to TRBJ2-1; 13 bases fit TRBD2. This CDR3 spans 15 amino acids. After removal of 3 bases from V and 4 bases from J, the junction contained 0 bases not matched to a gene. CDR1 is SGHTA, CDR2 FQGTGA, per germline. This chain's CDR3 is CASSLTSGRYNEQFF. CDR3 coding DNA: TGTGCCAGCAGCTTGACTAGCGGGAGGTACAATGAGCAGTTCTTC.

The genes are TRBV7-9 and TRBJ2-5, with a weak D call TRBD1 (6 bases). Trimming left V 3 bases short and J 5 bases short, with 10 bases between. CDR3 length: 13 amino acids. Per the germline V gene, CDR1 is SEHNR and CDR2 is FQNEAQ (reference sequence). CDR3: CASSFVGAETQYF. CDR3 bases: TGTGCCAGCAGCTTTGTGGGGGCCGAGACCCAGTACTTC.

DNA of the CDR3: TGCGCCAGCAGCTTTTCAGGGGGACTGTACGAGCAGTACTTC. It is translated as CASSFSGGLYEQYF. The chain has TRBV5-1 and TRBJ2-7; possible D gene TRBD1, 7 bases. The CDR3 is 14 amino acids. Germline values: CDR1 SGHRS, CDR2 YFSETQ. Trimming stripped 2 bases from V and 4 bases from J, with 13 bases between.

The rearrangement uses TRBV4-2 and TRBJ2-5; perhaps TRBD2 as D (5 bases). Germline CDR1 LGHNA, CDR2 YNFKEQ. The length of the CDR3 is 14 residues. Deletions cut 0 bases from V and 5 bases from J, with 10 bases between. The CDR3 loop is CASSQDGRGETQYF. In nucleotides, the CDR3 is TGTGCCAGCAGCCAAGACGGCCGAGGGGAGACCCAGTACTTC.

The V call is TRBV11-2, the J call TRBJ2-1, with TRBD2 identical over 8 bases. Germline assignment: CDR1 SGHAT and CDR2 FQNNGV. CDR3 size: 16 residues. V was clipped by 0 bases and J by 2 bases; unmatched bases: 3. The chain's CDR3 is CASSLDTGGAYNEQFF. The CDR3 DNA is TGTGCCAGCAGCTTAGATACGGGGGGGGCCTACAATGAGCAGTTCTTC.

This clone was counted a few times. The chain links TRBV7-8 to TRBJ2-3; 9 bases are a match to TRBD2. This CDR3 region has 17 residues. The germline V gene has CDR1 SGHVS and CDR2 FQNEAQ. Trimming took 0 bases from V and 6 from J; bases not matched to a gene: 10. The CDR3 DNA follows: TGTGCCAGCAGCTTAGCGAATGGCGGGAGGGCCCGGGATACGCAGTATTTT. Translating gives CASSLANGGRARDTQYF.

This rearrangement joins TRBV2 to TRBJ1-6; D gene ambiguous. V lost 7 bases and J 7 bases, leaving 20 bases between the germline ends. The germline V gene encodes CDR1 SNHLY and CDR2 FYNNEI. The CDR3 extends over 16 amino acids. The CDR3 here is CASTGVGGYRNSPLHF. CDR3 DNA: TGTGCCAGCACTGGGGTGGGAGGGTATCGGAATTCACCCCTCCACTTT.

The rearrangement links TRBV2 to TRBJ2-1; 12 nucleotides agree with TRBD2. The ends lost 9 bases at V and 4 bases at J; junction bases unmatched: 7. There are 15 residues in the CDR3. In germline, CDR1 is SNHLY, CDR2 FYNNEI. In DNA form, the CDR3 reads TGTGCCAGTAGGCTAGCGGGAGGGAGGTACAATGAGCAGTTCTTC. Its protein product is CASRLAGGRYNEQFF.

CDR3 nucleotides: TGCAGCGTGACTAGCGGGAGGGCCAGATACGAGCAGTACTTC. Translation: CSVTSGRARYEQYF. V and J are TRBV29-1 and TRBJ2-5; 14 bases fit TRBD2. The last part of the DNA fits TRBJ2-7 better; the J call may be wrong. The CDR3 extends over 14 amino acids. The germline V gene encodes CDR1 SQVTM and CDR2 ANQGSEA.

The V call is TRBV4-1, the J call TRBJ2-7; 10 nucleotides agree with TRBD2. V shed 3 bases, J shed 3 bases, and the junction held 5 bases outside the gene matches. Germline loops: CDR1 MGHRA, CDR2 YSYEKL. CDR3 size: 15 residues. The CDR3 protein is CASSQTGTSDYEQYF. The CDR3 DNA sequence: TGCGCCAGCAGCCAGACCGGGACTAGCGACTACGAGCAGTACTTC.

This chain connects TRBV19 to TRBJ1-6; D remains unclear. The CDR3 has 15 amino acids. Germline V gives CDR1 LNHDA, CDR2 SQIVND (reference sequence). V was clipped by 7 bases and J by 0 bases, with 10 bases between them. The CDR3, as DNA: TGTGCCAGTAACGACATTAGCTCCTATAATTCACCCCTCCACTTT. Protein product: CASNDISSYNSPLHF. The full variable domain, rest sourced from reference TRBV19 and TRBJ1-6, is DGGITQSPKYLFRKEGQNVTLSCEQNLNHDAMYWYRQDPGQGLRLIYYSQIVNDFQKGDIAEGYSVSREKKESFPLTVTSAQKNPTAFYLCASNDISSYNSPLHFGNGTRLTVT.

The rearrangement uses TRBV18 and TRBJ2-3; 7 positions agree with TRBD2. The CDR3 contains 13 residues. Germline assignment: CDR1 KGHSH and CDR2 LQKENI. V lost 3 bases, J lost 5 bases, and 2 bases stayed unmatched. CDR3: CASSPGGGDTQYF. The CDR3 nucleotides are TGTGCCAGCTCACCGGGGGGGGGAGATACGCAGTATTTT.

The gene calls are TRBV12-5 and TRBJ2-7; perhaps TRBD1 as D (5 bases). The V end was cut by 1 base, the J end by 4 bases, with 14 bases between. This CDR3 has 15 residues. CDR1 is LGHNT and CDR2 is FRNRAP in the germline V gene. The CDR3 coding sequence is TGTGCTAGTGGTTTGGGACACAGCAGGGAATACGAGCAGTACTTC. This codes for CASGLGHSREYEQYF.

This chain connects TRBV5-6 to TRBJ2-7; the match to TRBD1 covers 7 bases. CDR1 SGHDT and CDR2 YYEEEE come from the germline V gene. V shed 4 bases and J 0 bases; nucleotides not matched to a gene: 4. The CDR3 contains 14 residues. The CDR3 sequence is CASSIQGYSYEQYF. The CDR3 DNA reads TGTGCCAGCAGCATACAGGGGTACTCCTACGAGCAGTACTTC.

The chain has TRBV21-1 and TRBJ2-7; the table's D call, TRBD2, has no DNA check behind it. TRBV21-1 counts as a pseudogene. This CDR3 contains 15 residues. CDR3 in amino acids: CASSKEAGSSYEQYF. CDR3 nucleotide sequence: TGTGCCAGCAGCAAAGAAGCGGGGAGCTCCTACGAGCAGTACTTC.

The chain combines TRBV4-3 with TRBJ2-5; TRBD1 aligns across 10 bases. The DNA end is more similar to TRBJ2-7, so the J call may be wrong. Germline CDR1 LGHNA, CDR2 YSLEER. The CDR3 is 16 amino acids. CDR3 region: CASSQAWGQGQYEQYF. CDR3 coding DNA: TGCGCCAGCAGCCAAGCTTGGGGACAGGGGCAATACGAGCAGTACTTC.

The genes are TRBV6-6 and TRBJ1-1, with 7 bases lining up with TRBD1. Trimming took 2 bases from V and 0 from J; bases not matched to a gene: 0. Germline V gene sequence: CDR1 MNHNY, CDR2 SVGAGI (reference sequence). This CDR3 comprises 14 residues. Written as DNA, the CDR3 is TGTGCCAGCAGTTACGGGACAGTGAACACTGAAGCTTTCTTT. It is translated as CASSYGTVNTEAFF.

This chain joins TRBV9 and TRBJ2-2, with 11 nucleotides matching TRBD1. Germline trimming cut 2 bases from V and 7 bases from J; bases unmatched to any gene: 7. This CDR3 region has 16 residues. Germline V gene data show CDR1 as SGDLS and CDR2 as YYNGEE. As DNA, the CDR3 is TGTGCCAGCAGCGTCTTAGGACAGGGGGCAGGCGGGGAGCTGTTTTTT. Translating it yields CASSVLGQGAGGELFF.

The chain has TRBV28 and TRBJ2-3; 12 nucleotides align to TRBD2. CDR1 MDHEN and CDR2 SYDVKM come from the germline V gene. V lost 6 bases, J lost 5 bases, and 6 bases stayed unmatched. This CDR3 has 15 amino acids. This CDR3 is CASRTSGSEGDTQYF. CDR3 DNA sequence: TGTGCCAGCAGGACTAGCGGGAGCGAGGGAGATACGCAGTATTTT.

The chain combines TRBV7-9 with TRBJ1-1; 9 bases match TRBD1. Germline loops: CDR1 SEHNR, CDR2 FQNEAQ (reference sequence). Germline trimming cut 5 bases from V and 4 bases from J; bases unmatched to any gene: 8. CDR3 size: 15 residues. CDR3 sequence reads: CASSGGQGRITEAFF. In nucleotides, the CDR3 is TGTGCCAGCAGCGGGGGACAGGGACGGATCACTGAAGCTTTCTTT.

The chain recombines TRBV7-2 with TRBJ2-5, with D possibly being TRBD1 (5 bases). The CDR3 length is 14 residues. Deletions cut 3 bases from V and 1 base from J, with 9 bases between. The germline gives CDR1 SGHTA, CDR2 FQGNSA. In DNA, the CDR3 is TGTGCCAGCAGCTTGGGGCGCTTCCAAGAGACCCAGTACTTC. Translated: CASSLGRFQETQYF.

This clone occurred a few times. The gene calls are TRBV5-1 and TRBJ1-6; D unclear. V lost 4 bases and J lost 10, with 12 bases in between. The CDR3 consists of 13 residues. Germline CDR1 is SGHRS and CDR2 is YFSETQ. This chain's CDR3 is CASSAEGNSPLHF. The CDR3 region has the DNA TGCGCCAGCAGCGCTGAGGGAAACTCACCCCTCCACTTT.

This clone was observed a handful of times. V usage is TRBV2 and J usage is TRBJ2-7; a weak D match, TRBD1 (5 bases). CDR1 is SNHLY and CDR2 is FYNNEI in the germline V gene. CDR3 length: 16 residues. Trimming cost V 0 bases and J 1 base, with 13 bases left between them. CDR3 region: CASSEAGVGPSYEQYF. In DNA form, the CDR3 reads TGTGCCAGCAGTGAAGCAGGGGTAGGGCCGTCCTACGAGCAGTACTTC.

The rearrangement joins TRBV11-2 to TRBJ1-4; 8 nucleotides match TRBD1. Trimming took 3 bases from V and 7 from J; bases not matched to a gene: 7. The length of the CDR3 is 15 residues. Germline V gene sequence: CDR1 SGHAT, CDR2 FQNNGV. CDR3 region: CASSFQGASGEKLFF. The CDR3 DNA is TGTGCCAGCAGCTTTCAGGGGGCGTCGGGTGAAAAACTGTTTTTT. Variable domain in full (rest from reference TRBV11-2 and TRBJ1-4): EAGVAQSPRYKIIEKRQSVAFWCNPISGHATLYWYQQILGQGPKLLIQFQNNGVVDDSQLPKDRFSAERLKGVDSTLKIQPAKLEDSAVYLCASSFQGASGEKLFFGSGTQLSVL.

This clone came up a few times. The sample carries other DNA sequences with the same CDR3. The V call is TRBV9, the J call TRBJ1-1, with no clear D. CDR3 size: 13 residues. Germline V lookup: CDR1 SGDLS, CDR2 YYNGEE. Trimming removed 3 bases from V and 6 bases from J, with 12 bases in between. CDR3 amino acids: CASSAPRSSEAFF. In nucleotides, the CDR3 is TGTGCCAGCAGCGCCCCCCGGTCGTCTGAAGCTTTCTTT.

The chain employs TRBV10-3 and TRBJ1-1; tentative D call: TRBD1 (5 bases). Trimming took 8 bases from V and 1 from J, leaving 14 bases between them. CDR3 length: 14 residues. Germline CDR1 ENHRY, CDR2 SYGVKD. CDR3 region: CAIGSRDSNTEAFF. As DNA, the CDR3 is TGTGCCATCGGATCAAGGGACTCGAACACTGAAGCTTTCTTT.

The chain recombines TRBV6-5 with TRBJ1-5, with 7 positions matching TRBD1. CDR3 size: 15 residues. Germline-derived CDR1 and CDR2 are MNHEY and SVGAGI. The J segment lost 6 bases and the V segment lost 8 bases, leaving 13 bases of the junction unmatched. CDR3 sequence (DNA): TGTGCCAGCGGGTCACGACAGGGCCGCGGTCAGCCCCAGCATTTT. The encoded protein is CASGSRQGRGQPQHF.

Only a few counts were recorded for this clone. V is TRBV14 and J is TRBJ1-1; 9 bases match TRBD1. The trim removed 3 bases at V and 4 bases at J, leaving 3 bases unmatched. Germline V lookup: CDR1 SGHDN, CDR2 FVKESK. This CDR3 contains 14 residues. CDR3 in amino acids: CASSHRDRVTEAFF. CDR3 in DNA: TGTGCCAGCAGCCACCGGGACAGGGTCACTGAAGCTTTCTTT. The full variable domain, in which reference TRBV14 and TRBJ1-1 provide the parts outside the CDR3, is EAGVTQFPSHSVIEKGQTVTLRCDPISGHDNLYWYRRVMGKEIKFLLHFVKESKQDESGMPNNRFLAERTGGTYSTLKVQPAELEDSGVYFCASSHRDRVTEAFFGQGTRLTVV.